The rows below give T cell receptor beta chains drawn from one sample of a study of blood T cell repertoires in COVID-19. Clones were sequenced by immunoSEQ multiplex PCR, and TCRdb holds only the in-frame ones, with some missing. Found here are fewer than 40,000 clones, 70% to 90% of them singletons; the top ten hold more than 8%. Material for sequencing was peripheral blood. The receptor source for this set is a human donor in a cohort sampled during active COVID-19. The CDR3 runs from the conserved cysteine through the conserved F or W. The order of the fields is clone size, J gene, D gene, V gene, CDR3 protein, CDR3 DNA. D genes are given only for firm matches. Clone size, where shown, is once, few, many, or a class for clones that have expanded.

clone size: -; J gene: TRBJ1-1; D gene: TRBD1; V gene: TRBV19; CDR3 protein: CASSSRDRGPNTEAFF; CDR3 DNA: TGTGCCAGTAGTTCCCGGGACAGGGGGCCGAACACTGAAGCTTTCTTT
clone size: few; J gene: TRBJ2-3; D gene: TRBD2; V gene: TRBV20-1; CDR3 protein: CSASSASGKFLSDTQYF; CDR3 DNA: TGCAGTGCTAGTTCGGCTAGCGGGAAATTTCTGTCAGATACGCAGTATTTT
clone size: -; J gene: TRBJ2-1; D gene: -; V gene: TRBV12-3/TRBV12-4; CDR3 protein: CASTLGRRGKQFF; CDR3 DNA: TGTGCCAGCACCCTGGGGCGGAGGGGTAAGCAGTTCTTC
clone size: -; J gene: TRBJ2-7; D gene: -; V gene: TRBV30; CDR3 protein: CACPLPGTTYEQYF; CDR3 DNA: TGTGCCTGCCCCCTTCCAGGGACAACCTACGAGCAGTACTTC
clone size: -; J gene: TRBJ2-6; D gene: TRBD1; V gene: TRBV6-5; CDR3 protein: CASIYRGRGANVLTF; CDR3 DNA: TGTGCCAGCATTTACAGGGGGCGCGGGGCCAACGTCCTGACTTTC
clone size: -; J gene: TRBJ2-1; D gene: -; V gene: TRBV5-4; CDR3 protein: CASSLRGSYNEQFF; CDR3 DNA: TGTGCCAGCAGCTTGCGTGGTAGCTACAATGAGCAGTTCTTC
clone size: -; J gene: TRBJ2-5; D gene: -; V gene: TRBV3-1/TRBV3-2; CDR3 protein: CASSLPNSQETQYF; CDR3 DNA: TGTGCCAGCAGCCTCCCCAACAGCCAAGAGACCCAGTACTTC
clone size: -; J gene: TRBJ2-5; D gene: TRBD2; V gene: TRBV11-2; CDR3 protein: CASSETSGRGSETQYF; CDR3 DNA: TGTGCCAGCAGCGAAACTAGCGGGAGAGGTTCGGAGACCCAGTACTTC
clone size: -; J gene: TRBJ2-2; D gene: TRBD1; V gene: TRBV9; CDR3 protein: CASSVSGTANTGELFF; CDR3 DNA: TGTGCCAGCAGCGTTTCCGGGACAGCGAACACCGGGGAGCTGTTTTTT
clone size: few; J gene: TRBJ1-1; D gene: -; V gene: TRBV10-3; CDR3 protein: CAISATGNTEAFF; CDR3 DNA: TGTGCCATCAGTGCCACGGGGAACACTGAAGCTTTCTTT
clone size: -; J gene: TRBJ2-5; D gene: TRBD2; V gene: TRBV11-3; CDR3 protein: CASSKAGEPQETQYF; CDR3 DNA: TGTGCCAGCAGCAAGGCGGGGGAGCCGCAAGAGACCCAGTACTTC
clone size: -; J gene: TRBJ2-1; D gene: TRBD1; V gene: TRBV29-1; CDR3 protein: CSVVRNRGTIDEQFF; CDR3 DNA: TGCAGCGTTGTAAGGAACAGGGGCACGATCGATGAGCAGTTCTTC
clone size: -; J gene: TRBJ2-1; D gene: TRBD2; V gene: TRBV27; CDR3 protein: CASSFLLREGAYNEQFF; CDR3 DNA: TGTGCCAGCAGTTTTTTATTAAGGGAGGGTGCCTACAATGAGCAGTTCTTC
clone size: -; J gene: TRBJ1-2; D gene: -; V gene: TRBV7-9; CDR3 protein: CASSFPLAAADYTF; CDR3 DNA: TGTGCCAGCAGCTTCCCCCTGGCAGCGGCGGACTACACCTTC
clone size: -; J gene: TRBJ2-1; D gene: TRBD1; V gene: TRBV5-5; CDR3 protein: CASSPDRGSYNEQFF; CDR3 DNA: TGTGCCAGCAGCCCGGACAGGGGCTCCTACAATGAGCAGTTCTTC
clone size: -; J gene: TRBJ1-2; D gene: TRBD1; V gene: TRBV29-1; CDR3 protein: CSGVTGTDYGYTF; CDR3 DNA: TGCAGCGGAGTTACCGGGACAGACTATGGCTACACCTTC
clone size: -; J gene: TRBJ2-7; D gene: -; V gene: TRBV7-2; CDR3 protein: CASSLSGIIEQYF; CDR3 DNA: TGTGCCAGCAGCTTATCAGGGATTATCGAGCAGTACTTC
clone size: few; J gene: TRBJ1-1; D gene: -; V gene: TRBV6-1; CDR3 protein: CASSEYEAFF; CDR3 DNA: TGTGCCAGCAGTGAGTATGAAGCTTTCTTT
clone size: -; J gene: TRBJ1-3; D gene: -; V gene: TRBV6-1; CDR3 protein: CASSEPAGRGTGNTIYF; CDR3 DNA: TGTGCCAGCAGTGAACCTGCTGGGCGGGGGACTGGAAACACCATATATTTT
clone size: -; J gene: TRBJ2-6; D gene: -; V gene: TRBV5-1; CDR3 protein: CASSTQVSGANVLTF; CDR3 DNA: TGCGCCAGCAGCACACAGGTCTCTGGGGCCAACGTCCTGACTTTC
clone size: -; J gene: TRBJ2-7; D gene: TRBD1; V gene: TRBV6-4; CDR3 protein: CASSDTEGRTGDYEQYF; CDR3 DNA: TGTGCCAGCAGTGACACGGAGGGTAGGACAGGGGACTACGAGCAGTACTTC
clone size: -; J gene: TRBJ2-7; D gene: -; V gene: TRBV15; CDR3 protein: CATSSADSSYEQYF; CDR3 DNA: TGTGCCACCAGCAGTGCGGACAGCTCCTACGAGCAGTACTTC
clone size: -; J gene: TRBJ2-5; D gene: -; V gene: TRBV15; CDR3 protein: CATSRDLGGARETQYF; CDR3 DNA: TGTGCCACCAGCAGAGATCTGGGGGGAGCTCGGGAGACCCAGTACTTC
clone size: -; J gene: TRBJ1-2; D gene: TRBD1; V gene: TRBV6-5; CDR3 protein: CASTSGQGTYGYTF; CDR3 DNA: TGTGCCAGCACCTCAGGACAGGGGACCTATGGCTACACCTTC
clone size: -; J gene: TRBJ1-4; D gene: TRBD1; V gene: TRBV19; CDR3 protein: CASSKQTGANEKLFF; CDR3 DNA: TGTGCCAGTAGTAAACAAACAGGGGCTAATGAAAAACTGTTTTTT
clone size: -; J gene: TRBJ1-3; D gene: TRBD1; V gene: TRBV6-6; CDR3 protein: CASTPPTGVVNTIYF; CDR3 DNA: TGTGCCAGCACCCCTCCGACAGGGGTAGTAAACACCATATATTTT
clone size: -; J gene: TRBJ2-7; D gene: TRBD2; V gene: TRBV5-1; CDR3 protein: CARGTGGVRGNEQYF; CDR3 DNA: TGCGCCCGCGGAACTGGGGGGGTGCGGGGAAACGAGCAGTACTTC
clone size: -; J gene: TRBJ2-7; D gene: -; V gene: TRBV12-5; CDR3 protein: CASGFAYEQYF; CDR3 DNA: TGTGCTAGTGGTTTCGCCTACGAGCAGTACTTC
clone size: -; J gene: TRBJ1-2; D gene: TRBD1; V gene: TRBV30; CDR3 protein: CAWSVPTGLSVDYGYTF; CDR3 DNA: TGTGCCTGGAGTGTCCCGACAGGGCTTTCGGTGGACTATGGCTACACCTTC